The present T cell receptor (beta chain) was sequenced within a study of beta chain features in type 1 diabetes. Study-wide context: The patients were much like the healthy donors in age, gender and cell yields.

The V gene lost 6 bases and the J gene lost 0 bases, with 5 bases spanning the gap. Per the germline V gene, CDR1 is SNHLY and CDR2 is FYNNEI. CDR3 length: 12 residues. Post-sort purity exceeded 95% for all sorted populations. Since all of the isolated RNA was reverse transcribed, expressed TCRB transcripts were what got sequenced. Assay: immunoSEQ multiplex PCR; the TCRdb copy retains only in-frame clones and omits some. The sample has about 930,000 clones, roughly 17% seen once. The chain carries TRBV2 and TRBJ2-5; D might be TRBD1 or TRBD2, each matching 5 bases. The TCR originated in a woman between 18 and 29 years old in good health. The sample was naive CD4+ T cells from blood. The CDR3 region is CASRGDQETQYF. CDR3 in DNA: TGTGCCAGCAGGGGGGACCAAGAGACCCAGTACTTC.